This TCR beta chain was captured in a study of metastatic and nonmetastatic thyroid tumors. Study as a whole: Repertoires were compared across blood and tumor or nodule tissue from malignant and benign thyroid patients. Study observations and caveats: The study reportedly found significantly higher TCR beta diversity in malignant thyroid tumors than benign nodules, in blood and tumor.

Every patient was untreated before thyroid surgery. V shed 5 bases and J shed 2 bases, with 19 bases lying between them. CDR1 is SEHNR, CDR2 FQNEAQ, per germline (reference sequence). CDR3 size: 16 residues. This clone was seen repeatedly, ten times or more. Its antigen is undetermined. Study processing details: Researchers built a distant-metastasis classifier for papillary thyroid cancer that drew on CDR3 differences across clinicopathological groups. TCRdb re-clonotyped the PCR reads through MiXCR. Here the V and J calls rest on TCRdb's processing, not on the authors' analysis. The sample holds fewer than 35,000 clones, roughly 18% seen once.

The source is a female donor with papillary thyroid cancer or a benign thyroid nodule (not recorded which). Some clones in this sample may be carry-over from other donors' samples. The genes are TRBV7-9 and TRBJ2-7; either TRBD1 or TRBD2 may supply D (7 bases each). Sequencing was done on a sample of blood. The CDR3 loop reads CASSVREGAPPYEQYF. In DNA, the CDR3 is TGTGCCAGCAGCGTCAGGGAGGGGGCTCCGCCCTACGAGCAGTACTTC.